What follows describes a single T cell receptor beta chain. The sample is drawn from a study of blood T cell repertoires in COVID-19. Assay used: immunoSEQ multiplex PCR; TCRdb lists only in-frame clones, some missing. The sample has about 270,000 clones, approximately 80% seen once. Germline loops: CDR1 MDHEN, CDR2 SYDVKM. With 10 bases removed from V and 4 bases from J, the gap between germline ends came to 16 bases. The CDR3 is 13 residues long. The gene calls are TRBV28 and TRBJ1-2; D possibly corresponds to TRBD1 (5 bases). The sequenced material came from peripheral blood. The sequence was obtained from a woman aged 55-69 years with active or convalescent COVID-19. The CDR3 loop is CATLGEGGYGYTF. Written as DNA, the CDR3 is TGTGCCACCCTAGGGGAGGGTGGCTATGGCTACACCTTC.